The 10 T cell receptor beta chains below come from one sample, sequenced in a study of T cell responses to AZD1222 COVID-19 vaccine. Assay: immunoSEQ multiplex PCR; the TCRdb copy retains only in-frame clones and omits some. The sample lists some 120,000 clones; 89% were seen once. Sequenced here: peripheral blood, sampled on day 0 of AZD1222 vaccination. The origin of the receptors is an adult in good health.

The rearrangement joins TRBV24-1 to TRBJ2-7; 8 nucleotides line up with TRBD1. Per germline, CDR1 KGHDR and CDR2 SFDVKD. This CDR3 contains 14 residues. The junction had 7 bases not matched to a gene; V was cut back by 4 bases and J by 6 bases. In nucleotides, the CDR3 is TGTGCCACCAGTGACCAGGGGGCGCACGTCGAGCAGTACTTC. The encoded protein is CATSDQGAHVEQYF.

The chain recombines TRBV28 with TRBJ1-3; no reliable D call. Germline V gene sequence: CDR1 MDHEN, CDR2 SYDVKM. The ends were cut back, 8 bases at V and 0 bases at J, with 14 bases in the middle. This CDR3 has 15 residues. The CDR3 DNA sequence: TGTGCCAGCTCCTCCACCGCCCCCTCTGGAAACACCATATATTTT. Protein sequence: CASSSTAPSGNTIYF.

The rearrangement joins TRBV7-3 to TRBJ2-3; no definite D call. Deletions cut 5 bases from V and 1 base from J, with 16 bases between. Looked up from germline, CDR1 is SGHTA and CDR2 is FQGTGA. This CDR3 has 16 amino acids. The chain's CDR3 is CASSPRGTYGTDTQYF. The CDR3 DNA reads as TGTGCCAGCAGCCCCCGTGGCACATACGGCACAGATACGCAGTATTTT.

The rearrangement uses TRBV5-1 and TRBJ1-2; the D gene is possibly TRBD1 (5 bases). The CDR3 extends over 17 amino acids. The germline CDR1 and CDR2 sequences are SGHRS and YFSETQ. V was cut by 0 bases and J by 5 bases, with 20 bases left in between. CDR3 residues: CASSLGSPKGTGYGYTF. For the CDR3, the DNA is TGCGCCAGCAGCTTGGGGAGTCCGAAGGGGACGGGGTATGGCTACACCTTC.

V and J are TRBV2 and TRBJ2-1; D assignment may be TRBD1 or TRBD2 (5 bases each). Germline values: CDR1 SNHLY, CDR2 FYNNEI. The V end was cut by 3 bases, the J end by 7 bases, with 10 bases between. This CDR3 is 13 amino acids long. The CDR3 is CASSEVWGNEQFF. In DNA, the CDR3 is TGTGCCAGCAGTGAGGTATGGGGGAATGAGCAGTTCTTC.

This clone appeared a single time. The chain couples TRBV5-4 to TRBJ2-7; TRBD2 matches at 7 bases. Unmatched junction bases numbered 8, after V lost 3 bases and J lost 5 bases. CDR3 size: 14 residues. CDR1 SGHNT and CDR2 YYREEE come from the germline V gene (reference sequence). CDR3 in DNA: TGTGCCAGCAGCTGGGGTCGCGGGGGAAACGAGCAGTACTTC. Amino acids: CASSWGRGGNEQYF.

The gene calls are TRBV19 and TRBJ1-2, with 7 nucleotides matching TRBD1. This CDR3 spans 17 amino acids. Germline V gene data show CDR1 as LNHDA and CDR2 as SQIVND (reference sequence). Losses at the gene ends were 2 bases for V and 4 bases for J; bases not matched to a gene: 13. CDR3 in amino acids: CASSIPPDREGIYGYTF. For the CDR3, the DNA is TGTGCCAGTAGTATACCCCCCGACAGGGAGGGGATCTATGGCTACACCTTC.

This chain connects TRBV5-1 to TRBJ2-7, with D tentatively TRBD1 (6 bases). The V end lost 0 bases, the J end lost 5 bases, and 12 bases lay between the germline ends. Germline CDR1 is SGHRS and CDR2 is YFSETQ. This CDR3 is 14 amino acids long. The CDR3 loop is CASSLGQGINEQYF. The DNA of the CDR3 is TGCGCCAGCAGCTTGGGGCAGGGGATAAACGAGCAGTACTTC.

The chain combines TRBV10-1 with TRBJ1-6, with no clear D. V was trimmed by 7 bases and J by 7 bases, leaving 5 bases between them. This CDR3 comprises 11 residues. The germline V gene has CDR1 WNHNN and CDR2 SYGVQD (reference sequence). CDR3 sequence (DNA): TGCGCCAGCAATTACAATTCACCCCTCCACTTT. Its translation: CASNYNSPLHF.

The rearrangement uses TRBV12-3 or TRBV12-4 and TRBJ1-1; 10 bases agree with TRBD1. CDR3 size: 13 residues. V trimming: 6 bases; J trimming: 5 bases; junction bases outside the gene matches: 3. The CDR3 DNA sequence: TGTGCCAGCAGCCCGGGACAGGGGACTGAAGCTTTCTTT. Its protein is CASSPGQGTEAFF.